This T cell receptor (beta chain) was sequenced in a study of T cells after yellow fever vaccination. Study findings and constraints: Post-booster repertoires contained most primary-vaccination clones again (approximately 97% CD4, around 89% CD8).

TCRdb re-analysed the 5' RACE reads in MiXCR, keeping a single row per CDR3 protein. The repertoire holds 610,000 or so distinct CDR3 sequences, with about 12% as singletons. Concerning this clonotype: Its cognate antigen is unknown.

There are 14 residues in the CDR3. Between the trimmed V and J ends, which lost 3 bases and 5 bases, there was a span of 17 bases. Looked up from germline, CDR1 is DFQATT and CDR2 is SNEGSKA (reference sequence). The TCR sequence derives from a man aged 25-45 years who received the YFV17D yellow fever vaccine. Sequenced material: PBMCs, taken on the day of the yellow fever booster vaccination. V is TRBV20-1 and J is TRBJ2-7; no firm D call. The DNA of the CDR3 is TGCAGTGCTAGTGGAACTGCCCCCGCGGACGAGCAGTACTTC. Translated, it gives CSASGTAPADEQYF.